The clone carrying this TCR beta chain was found a few times. Its specificity is not known. The method was immunoSEQ multiplex PCR; TCRdb's version includes in-frame clones alone and lacks a portion of them. This sample has around 63,000 clones, with about 88% found just once. J gave up 4 bases and V 7 bases, and 13 bases lay outside the gene matches. This CDR3 is 15 amino acids long. CDR1 and CDR2 (germline): MDHEN, SYDVKM. This sample is drawn from a study of OX40 agonist ivuxolimab in advanced cancers. Study-level information: Three patients, one with hepatocellular carcinoma and two with cutaneous melanoma, responded partially. Study results and limitations: At 0.1 to 3.0 mg/kg and by week 6, CD4+ and CD8+ T cells in the blood had expanded clonally. Near-lowest levels of clonal expansion characterized partial responders at 0.1-3.0 mg/kg. Expanded clones tended on average to be more numerous among CD8+ T cells than CD4+.

The sequence was collected from an adult with an advanced solid tumor such as melanoma, head and neck, liver or kidney cancer. The chain joins TRBV28 to TRBJ2-7; 7 bases align to TRBD1. Source: CD4+ or CD8+ T cells sorted from blood, taken in a trial of the OX40 agonist ivuxolimab. The CDR3 DNA sequence: TGTGCCAGCACCCAGGTGGCAGGGGGTTCGTACGAGCAGTACTTC. Amino acids: CASTQVAGGSYEQYF.